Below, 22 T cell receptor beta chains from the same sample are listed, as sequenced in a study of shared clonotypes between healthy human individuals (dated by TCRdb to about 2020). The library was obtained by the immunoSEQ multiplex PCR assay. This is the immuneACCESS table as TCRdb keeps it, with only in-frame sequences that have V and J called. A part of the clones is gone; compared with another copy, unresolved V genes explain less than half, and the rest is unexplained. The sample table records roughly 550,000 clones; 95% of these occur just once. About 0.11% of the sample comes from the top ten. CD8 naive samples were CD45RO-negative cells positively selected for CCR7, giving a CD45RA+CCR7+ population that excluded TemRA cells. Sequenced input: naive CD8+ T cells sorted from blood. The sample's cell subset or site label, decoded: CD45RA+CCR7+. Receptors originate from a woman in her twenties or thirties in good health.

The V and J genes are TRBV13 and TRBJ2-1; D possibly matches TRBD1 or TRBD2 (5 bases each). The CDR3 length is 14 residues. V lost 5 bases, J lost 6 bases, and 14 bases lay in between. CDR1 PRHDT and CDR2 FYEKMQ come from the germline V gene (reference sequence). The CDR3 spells CASSPIRDVNEQFF. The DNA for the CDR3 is TGTGCCAGCAGCCCCATCCGGGACGTCAATGAGCAGTTCTTC.

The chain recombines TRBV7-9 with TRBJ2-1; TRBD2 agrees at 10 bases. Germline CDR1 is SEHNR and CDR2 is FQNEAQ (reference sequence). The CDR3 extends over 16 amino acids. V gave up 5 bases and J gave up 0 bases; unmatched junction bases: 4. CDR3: CASSPASGSSYNEQFF. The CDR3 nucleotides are TGTGCCAGCAGCCCTGCTAGCGGGAGCTCCTACAATGAGCAGTTCTTC.

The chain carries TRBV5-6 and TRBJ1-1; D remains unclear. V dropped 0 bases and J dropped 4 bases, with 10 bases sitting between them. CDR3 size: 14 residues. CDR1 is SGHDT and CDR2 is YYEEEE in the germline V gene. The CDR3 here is CASSLAGVGTEAFF. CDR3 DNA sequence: TGTGCCAGCAGCTTGGCCGGGGTCGGCACTGAAGCTTTCTTT.

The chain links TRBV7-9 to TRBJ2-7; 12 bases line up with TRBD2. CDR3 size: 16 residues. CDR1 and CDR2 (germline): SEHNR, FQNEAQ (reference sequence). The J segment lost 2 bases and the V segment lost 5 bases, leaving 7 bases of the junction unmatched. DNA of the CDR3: TGTGCCAGCAGCCTTGGGACTAGCGGGCAAACCTACGAGCAGTACTTC. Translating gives CASSLGTSGQTYEQYF.

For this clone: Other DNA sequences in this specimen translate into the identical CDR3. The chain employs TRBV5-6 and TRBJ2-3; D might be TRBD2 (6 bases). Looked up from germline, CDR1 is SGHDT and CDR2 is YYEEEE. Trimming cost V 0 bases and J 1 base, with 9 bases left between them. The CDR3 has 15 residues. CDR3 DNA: TGTGCCAGCAGCTTGGGAGGAGGGGGCACAGATACGCAGTATTTT. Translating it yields CASSLGGGGTDTQYF.

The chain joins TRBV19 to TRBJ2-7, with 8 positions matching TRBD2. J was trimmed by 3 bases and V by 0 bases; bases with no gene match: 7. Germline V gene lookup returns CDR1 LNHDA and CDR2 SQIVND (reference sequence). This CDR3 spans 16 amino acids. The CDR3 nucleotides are TGTGCCAGTAGTATAGATCGGGAGGGAGTGTACTACGAGCAGTACTTC. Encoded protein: CASSIDREGVYYEQYF. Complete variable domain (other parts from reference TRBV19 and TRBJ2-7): DGGITQSPKYLFRKEGQNVTLSCEQNLNHDAMYWYRQDPGQGLRLIYYSQIVNDFQKGDIAEGYSVSREKKESFPLTVTSAQKNPTAFYLCASSIDREGVYYEQYFGPGTRLTVT.

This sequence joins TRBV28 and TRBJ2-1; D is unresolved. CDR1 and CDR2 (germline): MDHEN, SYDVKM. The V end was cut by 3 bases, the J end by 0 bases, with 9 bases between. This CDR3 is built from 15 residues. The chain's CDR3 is CASSLGSPSYNEQFF. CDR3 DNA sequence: TGTGCCAGCAGTTTGGGCTCGCCCTCCTACAATGAGCAGTTCTTC.

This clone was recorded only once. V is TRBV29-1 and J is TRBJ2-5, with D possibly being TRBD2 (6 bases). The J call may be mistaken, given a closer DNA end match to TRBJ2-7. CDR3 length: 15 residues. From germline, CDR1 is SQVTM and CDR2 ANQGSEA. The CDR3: CSVAPAPTSDYEQYF. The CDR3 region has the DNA TGCAGCGTTGCACCGGCCCCGACTAGTGACTACGAGCAGTACTTC.

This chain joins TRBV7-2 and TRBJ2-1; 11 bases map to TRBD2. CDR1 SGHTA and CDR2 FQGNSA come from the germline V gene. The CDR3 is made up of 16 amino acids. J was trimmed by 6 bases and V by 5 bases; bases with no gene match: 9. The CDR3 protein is CASSPHSGRAVNEQFF. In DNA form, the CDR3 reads TGTGCCAGCAGCCCCCATAGCGGGAGGGCCGTCAATGAGCAGTTCTTC. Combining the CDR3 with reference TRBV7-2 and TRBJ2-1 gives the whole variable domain GAGVSQSPSNKVTEKGKDVELRCDPISGHTALYWYRQSLGQGLEFLIYFQGNSAPDKSGLPSDRFSAERTGGSVSTLTIQRTQQEDSAVYLCASSPHSGRAVNEQFFGPGTRLTVL.

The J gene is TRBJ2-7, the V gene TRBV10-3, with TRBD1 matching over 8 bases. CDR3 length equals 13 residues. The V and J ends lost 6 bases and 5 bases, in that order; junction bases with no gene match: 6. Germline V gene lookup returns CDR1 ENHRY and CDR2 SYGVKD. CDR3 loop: CAIRGDRWDEQYF. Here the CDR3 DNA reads TGTGCCATCAGGGGGGACAGGTGGGACGAGCAGTACTTC.

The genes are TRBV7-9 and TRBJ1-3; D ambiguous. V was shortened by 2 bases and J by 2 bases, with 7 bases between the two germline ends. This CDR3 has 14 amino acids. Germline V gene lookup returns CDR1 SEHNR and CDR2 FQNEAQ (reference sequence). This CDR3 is CASSLYRTGNTIYF. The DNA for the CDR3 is TGTGCCAGCAGCTTATACCGTACTGGAAACACCATATATTTT.

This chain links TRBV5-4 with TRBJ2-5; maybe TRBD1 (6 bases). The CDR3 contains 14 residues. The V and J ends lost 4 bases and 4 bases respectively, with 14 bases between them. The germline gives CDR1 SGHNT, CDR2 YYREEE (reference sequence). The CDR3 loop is CASSLSQGRETQYF. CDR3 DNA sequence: TGTGCCAGCAGCCTTTCCCAGGGGCGAGAGACCCAGTACTTC.

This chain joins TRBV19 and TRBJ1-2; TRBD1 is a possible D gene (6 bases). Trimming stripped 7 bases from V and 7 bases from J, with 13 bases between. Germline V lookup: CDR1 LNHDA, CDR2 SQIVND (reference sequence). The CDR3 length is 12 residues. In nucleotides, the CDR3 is TGTGCCAGTACCGAACAGGGAGGTGGCTACACCTTC. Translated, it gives CASTEQGGGYTF.

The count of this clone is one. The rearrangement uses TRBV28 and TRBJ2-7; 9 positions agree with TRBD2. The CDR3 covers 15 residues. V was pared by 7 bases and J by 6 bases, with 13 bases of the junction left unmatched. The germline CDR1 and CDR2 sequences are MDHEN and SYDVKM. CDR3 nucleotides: TGTGCCAGCACCGAGGGGTGGAGCGGGAGGTCCGAGCAGTACTTC. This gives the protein CASTEGWSGRSEQYF.

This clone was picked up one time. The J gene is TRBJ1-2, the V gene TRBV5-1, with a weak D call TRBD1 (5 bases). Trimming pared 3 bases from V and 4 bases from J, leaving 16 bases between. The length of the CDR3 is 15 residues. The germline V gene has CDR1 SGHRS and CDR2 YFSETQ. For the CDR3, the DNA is TGCGCCAGCAGCTGGGGAACGGGGCCGGTCTATGGCTACACCTTC. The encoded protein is CASSWGTGPVYGYTF.

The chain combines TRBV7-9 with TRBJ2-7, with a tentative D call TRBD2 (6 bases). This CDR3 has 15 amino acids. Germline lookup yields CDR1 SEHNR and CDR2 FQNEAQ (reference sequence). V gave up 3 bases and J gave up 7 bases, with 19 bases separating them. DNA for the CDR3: TGTGCCAGCAGCTTGGGGGGTATTACAGGCGTTGAGCAGTACTTC. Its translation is CASSLGGITGVEQYF.

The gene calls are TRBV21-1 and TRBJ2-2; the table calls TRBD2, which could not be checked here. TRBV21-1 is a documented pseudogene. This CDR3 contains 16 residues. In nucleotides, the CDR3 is TGTGCCAGCAGCAATTTCGGGAAACCGAACACCGGGGAGCTGTTTTTT. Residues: CASSNFGKPNTGELFF.

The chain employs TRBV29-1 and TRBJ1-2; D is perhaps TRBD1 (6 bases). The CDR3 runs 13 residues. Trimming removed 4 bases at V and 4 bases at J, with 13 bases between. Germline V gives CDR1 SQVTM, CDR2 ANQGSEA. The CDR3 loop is CSVVNRDGYGYTF. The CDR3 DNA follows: TGCAGCGTTGTAAACAGGGACGGCTATGGCTACACCTTC. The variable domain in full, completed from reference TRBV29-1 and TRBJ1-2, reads SAVISQKPSRDICQRGTSLTIQCQVDSQVTMMFWYRQQPGQSLTLIATANQGSEATYESGFVIDKFPISRPNLTFSTLTVSNMSPEDSSIYLCSVVNRDGYGYTFGSGTRLTVV.

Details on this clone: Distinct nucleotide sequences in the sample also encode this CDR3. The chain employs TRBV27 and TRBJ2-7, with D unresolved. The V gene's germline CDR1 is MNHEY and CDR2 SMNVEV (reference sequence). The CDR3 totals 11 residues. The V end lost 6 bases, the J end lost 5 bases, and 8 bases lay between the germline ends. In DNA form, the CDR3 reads TGTGCCAGCAGCCTACGGGACGAGCAGTACTTC. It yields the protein CASSLRDEQYF.

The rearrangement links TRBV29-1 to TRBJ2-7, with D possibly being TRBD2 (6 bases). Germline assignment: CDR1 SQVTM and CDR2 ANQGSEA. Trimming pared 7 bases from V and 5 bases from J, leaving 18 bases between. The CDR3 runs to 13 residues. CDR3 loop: CSGYNGRYHEQYF. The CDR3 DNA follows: TGCAGCGGGTACAATGGGAGGTACCACGAGCAGTACTTC.

CDR3 sequence reads: CASSEERRSSYEQYF. In DNA, the CDR3 is TGTGCCAGCAGTGAAGAGCGCAGGAGCTCCTACGAGCAGTACTTC. The chain links TRBV2 to TRBJ2-7, with D unresolved. This CDR3 region has 15 residues. Germline CDR1 and CDR2: SNHLY and FYNNEI. Trimming took off 1 base at V and 0 bases at J, with 10 bases between the two ends. The full variable domain, rest sourced from reference TRBV2 and TRBJ2-7, is EPEVTQTPSHQVTQMGQEVILRCVPISNHLYFYWYRQILGQKVEFLVSFYNNEISEKSEIFDDQFSVERPDGSNFTLKIRSTKLEDSAMYFCASSEERRSSYEQYFGPGTRLTVT.

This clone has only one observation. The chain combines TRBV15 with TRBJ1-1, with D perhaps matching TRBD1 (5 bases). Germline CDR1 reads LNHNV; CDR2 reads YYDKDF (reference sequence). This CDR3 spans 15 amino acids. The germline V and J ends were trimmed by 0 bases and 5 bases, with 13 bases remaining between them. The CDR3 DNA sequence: TGTGCCACCAGCAGAGATCGTACAGGCCTAACTGAAGCTTTCTTT. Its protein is CATSRDRTGLTEAFF. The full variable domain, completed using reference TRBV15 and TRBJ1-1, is DAMVIQNPRYQVTQFGKPVTLSCSQTLNHNVMYWYQQKSSQAPKLLFHYYDKDFNNEADTPDNFQSRRPNTSFCFLDIRSPGLGDTAMYLCATSRDRTGLTEAFFGQGTRLTVV.